The sequence of this TCR beta chain was determined in a study of blood T cell repertoires in COVID-19. Points on this clone: The identical CDR3 is also encoded by other nucleotide sequences in the sample.

Deletions cut 0 bases from V and 8 bases from J, with 11 bases between. Germline CDR1 is SGHRS and CDR2 is YFSETQ. The CDR3 extends over 13 amino acids. Libraries were prepared by immunoSEQ multiplex PCR; TCRdb keeps only in-frame clonotypes and omits some of them. The sample includes fewer than 75,000 clones, almost 80% of them seen just once. The receptor was derived from a man aged 60 to 75 with acute or convalescent COVID-19. The sequenced sample was peripheral blood. This sequence joins TRBV5-1 and TRBJ1-2, with D tentatively TRBD1 (6 bases). CDR3 bases: TGCGCCAGCAGCTTGGCACAGGGATCCGGCTACACCTTC. Amino acids: CASSLAQGSGYTF.